This is a list of T cell receptor beta chains from one sample in a study of blood T cell repertoires in COVID-19. Sequencing used immunoSEQ multiplex PCR; TCRdb keeps in-frame clones, though not all of them. The sample carries about 110,000 clones, 76% recorded once. Sequencing input: peripheral blood. These receptors were taken from a woman over 75 with acute or convalescent COVID-19. The CDR3 runs from the conserved cysteine through the conserved F or W. D genes are given only for firm matches. Size is stated for part of the rows, as once, few or many counts, or as a class when the clone is expanded.

abundance: .; v_gene: TRBV25-1; d_gene: TRBD2; j_gene: TRBJ2-1; CDR3nt: TGTGCCAGCAGTTCTAGCGGGAGTCTGTACAATGAGCAGTTCTTC; CDR3aa: CASSSSGSLYNEQFF
abundance: .; v_gene: TRBV3-1/TRBV3-2; d_gene: TRBD2; j_gene: TRBJ2-5; CDR3nt: TGTGCCAGCAGACGGGGACTAGCGGGGTTGGAGACCCAGTACTTC; CDR3aa: CASRRGLAGLETQYF
abundance: .; v_gene: TRBV19; d_gene: .; j_gene: TRBJ1-4; CDR3nt: TGTGCCAGTACCCGAGGGACATGGGCCGAAAAACTGTTTTTT; CDR3aa: CASTRGTWAEKLFF
abundance: .; v_gene: TRBV6-1; d_gene: .; j_gene: TRBJ2-1; CDR3nt: TGTGCCAGCAGTGTCCGGGGGGGGGACAGGGTTTACAATGAGCAGTTCTTC; CDR3aa: CASSVRGGDRVYNEQFF
abundance: .; v_gene: TRBV7-9; d_gene: TRBD1; j_gene: TRBJ1-5; CDR3nt: TGTGCCAGCAGCACTGACAGGGGGTCTAATCAGCCCCAGCATTTT; CDR3aa: CASSTDRGSNQPQHF
abundance: few; v_gene: TRBV7-2; d_gene: TRBD1; j_gene: TRBJ1-4; CDR3nt: TGTGCCAGCAGCTTAGGGGACAGAGAAAAACTGTTTTTT; CDR3aa: CASSLGDREKLFF
abundance: .; v_gene: TRBV4-1; d_gene: TRBD1; j_gene: TRBJ2-7; CDR3nt: TGCGCCAGCAGCCAAAAACTAAGCGGGGACAGGGCGATCCACGAGCAGTACTTC; CDR3aa: CASSQKLSGDRAIHEQYF
abundance: .; v_gene: TRBV5-8; d_gene: .; j_gene: TRBJ1-6; CDR3nt: TGTGCCAGCAGCTTAACAGGGCCTCCTCTCCACTTT; CDR3aa: CASSLTGPPLHF
abundance: few; v_gene: TRBV5-4; d_gene: TRBD1; j_gene: TRBJ1-1; CDR3nt: TGTGCCAGCAGCTTGGACAGGGGGCAAACTGAAGCTTTCTTT; CDR3aa: CASSLDRGQTEAFF
abundance: .; v_gene: TRBV4-1; d_gene: .; j_gene: TRBJ1-2; CDR3nt: TGCGCCAGCAGCCAGGGGTGGCGCGCGGGGGATGGCTACACCTTC; CDR3aa: CASSQGWRAGDGYTF
abundance: .; v_gene: TRBV2; d_gene: TRBD2; j_gene: TRBJ2-3; CDR3nt: TGTGCCAGCAGTGCTGCACTAGCGGGCACAGATACGCAGTATTTT; CDR3aa: CASSAALAGTDTQYF
abundance: .; v_gene: TRBV11-2; d_gene: TRBD1; j_gene: TRBJ2-4; CDR3nt: TGTGCCAGCAGCCCCCGGACAGGGATGACTAAAAACATTCAGTACTTC; CDR3aa: CASSPRTGMTKNIQYF
abundance: .; v_gene: TRBV6-5; d_gene: TRBD1; j_gene: TRBJ1-1; CDR3nt: TGTGCCAGCAGCAGACAGGGGGTCACTGAAGCTTTCTTT; CDR3aa: CASSRQGVTEAFF
abundance: once; v_gene: TRBV10-2; d_gene: TRBD1; j_gene: TRBJ1-2; CDR3nt: TGCGCCAGCTCCCCGGGACAGGGGAATGGCTACACCTTC; CDR3aa: CASSPGQGNGYTF
abundance: few; v_gene: TRBV2; d_gene: .; j_gene: TRBJ1-5; CDR3nt: TGTGCCAGCAGTGAATCCCCCACTGCATTGGGGGGTCCCCAGCATTTT; CDR3aa: CASSESPTALGGPQHF
abundance: .; v_gene: TRBV5-1; d_gene: .; j_gene: TRBJ1-2; CDR3nt: TGCGCCAGCAGCTTGGATGGGTCTCCGAGGGTCTATGGCTACACCTTC; CDR3aa: CASSLDGSPRVYGYTF
abundance: few; v_gene: TRBV5-4; d_gene: TRBD1; j_gene: TRBJ1-1; CDR3nt: TGTGCCAGCAGCCCCCAAACAGGGGTCTTGAACACTGAAGCTTTCTTT; CDR3aa: CASSPQTGVLNTEAFF
abundance: .; v_gene: TRBV4-1; d_gene: TRBD2; j_gene: TRBJ2-7; CDR3nt: TGCGCCAGCAGCCTTATGGCACCGGGACTAGCGGGAGTTCTCTACGAGCAGTACTTC; CDR3aa: CASSLMAPGLAGVLYEQYF
abundance: .; v_gene: TRBV28; d_gene: TRBD2; j_gene: TRBJ2-3; CDR3nt: TGTGCCAGCAGCTACGCCCCTGGGGTAGCGGGGGGACAGCGGGATACGCAGTATTTT; CDR3aa: CASSYAPGVAGGQRDTQYF
abundance: .; v_gene: TRBV7-8; d_gene: TRBD1; j_gene: TRBJ2-5; CDR3nt: TGTGCCAGCAGCCGAGGGACAGGGAGTGAGACCCAGTACTTC; CDR3aa: CASSRGTGSETQYF
abundance: .; v_gene: TRBV5-1; d_gene: .; j_gene: TRBJ1-2; CDR3nt: TGCGCCAGCAGCCGGGGAACAGGGCAAGGCTACACCTTC; CDR3aa: CASSRGTGQGYTF
abundance: .; v_gene: TRBV7-3; d_gene: .; j_gene: TRBJ2-3; CDR3nt: TGTGCCAGCAGCTCCCCCCCGGATACGCAGTATTTT; CDR3aa: CASSSPPDTQYF
abundance: .; v_gene: TRBV30; d_gene: .; j_gene: TRBJ1-5; CDR3nt: TGTGCCTGGAGTGTAAAGGCAGGGGATAGCAATCAGCCCCAGCATTTT; CDR3aa: CAWSVKAGDSNQPQHF
abundance: .; v_gene: TRBV5-1; d_gene: .; j_gene: TRBJ1-2; CDR3nt: TGCGCCAGCAGCTCCCTCAGCCCCCCAGGGTACGGCTACACCTTC; CDR3aa: CASSSLSPPGYGYTF
abundance: few; v_gene: TRBV6-2/TRBV6-3; d_gene: TRBD1; j_gene: TRBJ1-5; CDR3nt: TGTGCCAGCAGTTATCTTGGACAGGGGGAGGGGCCCCAGCATTTT; CDR3aa: CASSYLGQGEGPQHF